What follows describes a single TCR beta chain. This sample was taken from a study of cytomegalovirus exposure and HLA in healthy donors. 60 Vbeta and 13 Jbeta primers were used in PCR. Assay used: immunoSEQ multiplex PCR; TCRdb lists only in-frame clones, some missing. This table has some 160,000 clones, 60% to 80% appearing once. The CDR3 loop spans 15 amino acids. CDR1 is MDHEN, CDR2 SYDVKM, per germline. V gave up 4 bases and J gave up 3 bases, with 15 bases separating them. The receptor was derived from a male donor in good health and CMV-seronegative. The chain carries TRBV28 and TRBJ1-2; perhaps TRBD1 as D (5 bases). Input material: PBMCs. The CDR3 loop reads CASSSPQGRDYGYTF. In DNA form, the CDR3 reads TGTGCCAGCAGTTCACCCCAGGGCAGGGACTATGGCTACACCTTC.